This TCR beta chain was recorded in a study of CD4+ T cells in melanoma. Sequencing used immunoSEQ multiplex PCR; TCRdb keeps in-frame clones, though not all of them. There are roughly 140,000 clones in the sample; around nine tenths occur only once, and less than 2% lies in the top ten. This clone has only one observation. The V and J ends lost 0 bases and 3 bases respectively, with 8 bases between them. CDR3 length: 14 residues. From germline, CDR1 is LNHNV and CDR2 YYDKDF (reference sequence). V and J are TRBV15 and TRBJ1-1, with D unclear. The sequence derives from a human donor with melanoma. The DNA for the CDR3 is TGTGCCACCAGCAGAGACGGGTTATACACTGAAGCTTTCTTT. As protein: CATSRDGLYTEAFF.